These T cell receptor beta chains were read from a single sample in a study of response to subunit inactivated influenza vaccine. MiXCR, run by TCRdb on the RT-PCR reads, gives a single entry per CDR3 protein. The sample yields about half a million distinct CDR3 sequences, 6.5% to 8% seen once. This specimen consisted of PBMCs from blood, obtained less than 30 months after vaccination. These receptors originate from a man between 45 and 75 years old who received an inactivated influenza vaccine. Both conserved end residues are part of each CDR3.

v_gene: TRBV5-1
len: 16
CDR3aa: CASSLGLAGGADTQYF

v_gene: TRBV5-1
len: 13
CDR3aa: CASSFTQGYEQYF

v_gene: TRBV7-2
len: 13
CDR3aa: CASSPPTVNTIYF

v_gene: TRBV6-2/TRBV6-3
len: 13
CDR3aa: CASSTLWAGELFF

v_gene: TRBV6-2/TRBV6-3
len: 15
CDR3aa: CASEAEGSPNYGYTF

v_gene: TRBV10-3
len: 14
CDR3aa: CAIQGNRGGTEAFF

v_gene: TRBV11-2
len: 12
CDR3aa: CASRWGAGEQFF

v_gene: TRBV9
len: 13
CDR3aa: CASSVEFSGELFF

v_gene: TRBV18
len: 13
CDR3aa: CASSRQSFNEQFF

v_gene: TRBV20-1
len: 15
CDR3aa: CSARDPAATTDTQYF

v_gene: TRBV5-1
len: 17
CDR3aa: CASSLVLAGGGADTQYF

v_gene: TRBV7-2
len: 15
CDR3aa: CASSLASGAGNTIYF

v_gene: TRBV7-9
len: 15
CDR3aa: CASSSTGTANQPQHF

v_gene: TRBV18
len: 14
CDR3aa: CASSPRMEQETQYF

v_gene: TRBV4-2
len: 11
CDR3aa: CASSQGGSQYF

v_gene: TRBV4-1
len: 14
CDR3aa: CASSRGEGNQPQHF

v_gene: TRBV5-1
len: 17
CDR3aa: CASSRDPQGRTNEKLFF

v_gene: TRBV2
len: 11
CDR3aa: CASSESSPLHF

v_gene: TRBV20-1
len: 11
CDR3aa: CSVPGMGGYTF

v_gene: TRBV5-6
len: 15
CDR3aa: CASSLRGRTTGELFF

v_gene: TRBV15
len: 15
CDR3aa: CATSREASGGYEQYF

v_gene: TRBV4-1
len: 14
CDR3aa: CASSPQGTNKPQHF

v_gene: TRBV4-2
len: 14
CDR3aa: CASSQEEGSTEAFF

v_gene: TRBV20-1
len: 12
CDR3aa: CSATPAGQPQHF

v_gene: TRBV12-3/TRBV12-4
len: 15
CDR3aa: CASSFQRGAGDTQYF

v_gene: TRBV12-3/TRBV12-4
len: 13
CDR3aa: CASSKRQERIQYF